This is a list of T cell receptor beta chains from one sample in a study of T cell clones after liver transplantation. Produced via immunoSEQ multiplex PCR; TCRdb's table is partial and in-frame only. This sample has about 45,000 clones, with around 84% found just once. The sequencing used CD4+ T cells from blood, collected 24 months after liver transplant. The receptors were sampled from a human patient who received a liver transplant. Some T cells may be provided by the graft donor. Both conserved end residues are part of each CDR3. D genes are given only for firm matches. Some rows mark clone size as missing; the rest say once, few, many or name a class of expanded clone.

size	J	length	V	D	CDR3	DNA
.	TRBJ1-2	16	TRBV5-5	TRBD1	CASTPLGPGGDYGYTF	TGTGCCAGCACCCCTTTAGGGCCAGGGGGAGACTATGGCTACACCTTC
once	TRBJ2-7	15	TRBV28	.	CASSLPSGSSYEQYF	TGTGCCAGCAGCCTCCCCTCAGGGAGCTCCTACGAGCAGTACTTC
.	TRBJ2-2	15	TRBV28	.	CASKNRGANTGELFF	TGTGCCAGCAAAAACCGCGGAGCCAACACCGGGGAGCTGTTTTTT
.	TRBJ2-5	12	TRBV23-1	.	CASSQSQETQYF	TGCGCCAGCAGTCAATCACAAGAGACCCAGTACTTC
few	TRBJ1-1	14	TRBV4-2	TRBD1	CASSQPGQGPEAFF	TGTGCCAGCAGCCAACCGGGACAGGGACCTGAAGCTTTCTTT
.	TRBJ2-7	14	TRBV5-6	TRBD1	CASSLIDRGAEQYF	TGTGCCAGCAGCTTGATTGACAGGGGGGCCGAGCAGTACTTC
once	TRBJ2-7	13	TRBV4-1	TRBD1	CASSSGQGYEQYF	TGCGCCAGCAGCTCCGGACAGGGCTACGAGCAGTACTTC
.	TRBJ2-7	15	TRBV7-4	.	CASSFRTPDYYEQYF	TGTGCCAGCAGCTTTCGGACGCCCGACTACTACGAGCAGTACTTC
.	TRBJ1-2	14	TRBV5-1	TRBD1	CASSLSGTGGGYTF	TGCGCCAGCAGCTTGAGTGGGACAGGGGGCGGCTACACCTTC
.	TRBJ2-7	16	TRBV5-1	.	CASSTAGTRGSYEQYF	TGCGCCAGCAGCACCGCCGGGACGCGAGGATCCTACGAGCAGTACTTC
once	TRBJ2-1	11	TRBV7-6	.	CASSLNNEQFF	TGTGCCAGCAGCTTGAACAATGAGCAGTTCTTC
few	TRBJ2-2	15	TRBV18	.	CASSSEARRGGELFF	TGTGCCAGCTCCTCAGAAGCCAGACGCGGCGGGGAGCTGTTTTTT
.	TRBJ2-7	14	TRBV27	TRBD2	CASSLVGGSYEQYF	TGTGCCAGCAGTTTGGTGGGAGGGAGCTACGAGCAGTACTTC
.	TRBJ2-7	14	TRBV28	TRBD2	CASSLTSGPIQQYF	TGTGCCAGCAGTTTAACTAGCGGGCCCATCCAGCAGTACTTC
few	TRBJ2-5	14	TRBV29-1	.	CSVGGGRGSETQYF	TGCAGCGTTGGTGGGGGGCGCGGTTCGGAGACCCAGTACTTC
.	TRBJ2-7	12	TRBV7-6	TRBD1	CASSVQGSEQYF	TGTGCCAGCAGCGTACAGGGGTCCGAGCAGTACTTC
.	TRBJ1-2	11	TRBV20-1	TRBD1	CSAGGQYGYTF	TGCAGTGCCGGGGGACAGTATGGCTACACCTTC
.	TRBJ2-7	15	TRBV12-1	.	CASSWGLAGGYEQYF	TGTGCCAGCAGCTGGGGGCTAGCGGGAGGATACGAGCAGTACTTC
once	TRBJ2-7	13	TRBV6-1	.	CASGRSSVEEQYF	TGTGCCAGCGGGAGGAGTTCGGTTGAAGAGCAGTACTTC
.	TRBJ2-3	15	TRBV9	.	CASSGLTSNTDTQYF	TGTGCCAGCAGCGGGCTTACCTCCAACACAGATACGCAGTATTTT
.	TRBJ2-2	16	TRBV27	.	CASSLSSTTLPGELFF	TGTGCCAGCAGTTTATCCTCGACTACCCTCCCCGGGGAGCTGTTTTTT
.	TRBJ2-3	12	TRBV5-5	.	CASSSFREKEYF	TGTGCCAGCAGCTCTTTCCGGGAGAAGGAGTATTTT
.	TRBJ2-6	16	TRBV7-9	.	CASSSLTGAGANVLTF	TGTGCCAGCAGCTCTTTGACAGGTGCTGGGGCCAACGTCCTGACTTTC
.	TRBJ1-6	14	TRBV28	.	CASSPGGSNSPLHF	TGTGCCAGCAGCCCGGGGGGGAGCAATTCACCCCTCCACTTT
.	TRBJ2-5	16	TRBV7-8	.	CASSSRTGTSKETQYF	TGTGCCAGCAGCTCACGAACCGGGACAAGTAAAGAGACCCAGTACTTC
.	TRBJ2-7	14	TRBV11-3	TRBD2	CASSSTSGSYEQYF	TGTGCCAGCAGCTCTACTAGCGGCTCCTACGAGCAGTACTTC
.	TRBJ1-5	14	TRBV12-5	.	CASGLEGSNQPQHF	TGTGCTAGTGGTCTTGAAGGGAGCAATCAGCCCCAGCATTTT
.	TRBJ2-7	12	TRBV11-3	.	CASSSEQGEQYF	TGTGCCAGCAGCTCCGAGCAGGGCGAGCAGTACTTC
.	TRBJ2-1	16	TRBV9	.	CASSPMFGVGGDEQFF	TGTGCCAGCAGCCCCATGTTCGGGGTTGGGGGCGATGAGCAGTTCTTC
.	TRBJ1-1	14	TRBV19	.	CASTGRGGLADAFF	TGTGCCAGTACGGGGCGAGGGGGGCTGGCTGATGCTTTCTTT